The entry below describes one T cell receptor beta chain. Assay used: immunoSEQ multiplex PCR; TCRdb lists only in-frame clones, some missing. The table shows about 150,000 clones, with 70% to 90% occurring only once. The entry originates in a study of blood T cell repertoires in COVID-19. Germline V CDR1 and CDR2: SGHDT, YYEEEE. After removal of 4 bases from V and 10 bases from J, the junction contained 11 bases not matched to a gene. The CDR3 consists of 15 residues. This chain links TRBV5-6 with TRBJ1-4, with 9 bases identical to TRBD1. The origin of this receptor is a woman between 65 and 79 years old with acute or convalescent COVID-19. The specimen was peripheral blood. The CDR3 coding sequence is TGTGCCAGCAGCCTTCCAGGGACAGGGCTGAGAAAACTGTTTTTT. This sequence encodes CASSLPGTGLRKLFF.